This T cell receptor beta chain comes out of a study of blood T cell repertoires in COVID-19. Researchers sorted participants into cohorts using their self-reported clinical history. The CDR3 contains 16 residues. CDR1 is ENHRY and CDR2 is SYGVKD in the germline V gene. The V gene end was trimmed by 6 bases and the J gene end by 4 bases; junction bases not matched to a gene: 13. Measured with immunoSEQ multiplex PCR; TCRdb has only the in-frame clones, and not every one. The sample has 200,000 to 250,000 clones; about 83% are singletons. The sample comprised PBMCs or T cells enriched from blood (not recorded which). This clonotype was sampled from a woman between 50 and 59 years old who had been exposed to COVID-19. The gene calls are TRBV10-3 and TRBJ1-2; 8 bases map to TRBD1. CDR3: CAIRSQGASTRYGYTF. The CDR3 DNA follows: TGTGCCATCAGGTCGCAGGGGGCGAGTACTCGCTATGGCTACACCTTC.